This T cell receptor (beta chain) was retrieved from a study of blood T cell repertoires in COVID-19. Study as a whole: There were acute and convalescent COVID-19 samples, and they came from the United States, Italy and Spain. Sample material is recorded as cDNA or gDNA derived from T cells, B-cell-depleted T cells, or PBMCs.

Only in-frame clones appear in the TCRdb table, and some are missing; sequencing was by immunoSEQ multiplex PCR. The repertoire consists of about 270,000 clones, with approximately 90% occurring once and the leading ten covering over 2%. Living in about two dozen US areas, the participants were between 18 and 89 years of age. This CDR3 comprises 13 residues. V lost 7 bases to trimming and J lost 4 bases, with 13 bases between them. Specimen: PBMCs or T cells enriched from blood (not recorded which). This receptor was obtained from a woman aged 40 to 50 with acute COVID-19. The gene calls are TRBV12-3 or TRBV12-4 and TRBJ1-2, with D unresolved. This chain's CDR3 is CASTLTAAYGYTF. In nucleotides, the CDR3 is TGTGCCAGCACCCTAACAGCAGCCTATGGCTACACCTTC.